This paragraph reports one T cell receptor (beta chain). What it binds is unknown. The data were obtained in a study of T cell clonotyping in hematopoietic cell transplantation. Study overall: Recipient samples before transplant were obtained post-cytoreduction.

The V end lost 5 bases, the J end lost 9 bases, and 10 bases lay between the germline ends. The CDR3 has 11 residues. CDR1 PRHDT and CDR2 FYEKMQ come from the germline V gene (reference sequence). Only in-frame clones appear in the TCRdb table, and some are missing; sequencing was by immunoSEQ multiplex PCR. The sample holds tens of thousands of clones, roughly three quarters seen once. General study findings and limits: Graft donor and pretransplant recipient Inverse Simpson Index values predicted broader posttransplant TCR diversity. Recipient TCR diversity dropped after transplant; expanded clonotypes rose from day 30 to 180. Few recipient clonotypes overlapped donors; over 95% were de novo at given depth.

The time point denotes: recipient sample about 28 days before transplant, after cytoreduction. The receptor comes from a man aged 45-65 years with myelodysplastic syndrome. Some clones in this sample may be carry-over from other donors' samples. This rearrangement joins TRBV13 to TRBJ1-2, with D tentatively TRBD1 (6 bases). The source material was peripheral blood mononuclear cells, sampled before stem cell transplant. CDR3 protein: CASSPQGSYTF. The DNA for the CDR3 is TGTGCCAGCAGCCCACAGGGAAGCTACACCTTC.